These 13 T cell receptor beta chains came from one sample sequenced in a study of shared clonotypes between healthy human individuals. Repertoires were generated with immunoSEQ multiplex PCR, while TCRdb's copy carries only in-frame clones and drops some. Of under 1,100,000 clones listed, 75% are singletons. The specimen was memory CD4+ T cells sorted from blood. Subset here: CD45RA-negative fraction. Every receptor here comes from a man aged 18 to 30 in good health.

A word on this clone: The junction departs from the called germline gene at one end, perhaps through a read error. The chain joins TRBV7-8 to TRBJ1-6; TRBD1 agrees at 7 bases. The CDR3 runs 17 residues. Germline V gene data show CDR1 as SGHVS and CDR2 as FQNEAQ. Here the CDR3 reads CASSLQGRGGNKSPLHF. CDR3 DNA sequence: TGTGCCAGCAGCCTTCAAGGCAGAGGGGGCAATAAGTCACCCCTCCACTTT.

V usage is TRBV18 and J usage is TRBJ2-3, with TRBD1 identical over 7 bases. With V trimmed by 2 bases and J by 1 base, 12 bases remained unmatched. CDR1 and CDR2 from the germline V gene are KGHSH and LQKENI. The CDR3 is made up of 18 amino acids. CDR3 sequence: CASSPSPLRQGGTDTQYF. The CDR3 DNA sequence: TGTGCCAGCTCACCATCTCCGCTGAGACAGGGAGGCACAGATACGCAGTATTTT.

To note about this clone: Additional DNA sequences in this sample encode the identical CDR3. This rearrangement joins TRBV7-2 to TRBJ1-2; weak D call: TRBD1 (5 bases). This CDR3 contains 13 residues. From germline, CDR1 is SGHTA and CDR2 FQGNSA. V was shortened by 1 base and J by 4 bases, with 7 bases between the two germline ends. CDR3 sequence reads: CASSLGGAYGYTF. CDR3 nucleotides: TGTGCCAGCAGCTTAGGAGGGGCCTATGGCTACACCTTC.

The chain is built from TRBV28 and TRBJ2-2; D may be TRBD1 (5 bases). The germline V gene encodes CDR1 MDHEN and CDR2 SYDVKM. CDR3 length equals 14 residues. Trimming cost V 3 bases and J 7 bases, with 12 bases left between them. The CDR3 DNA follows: TGTGCCAGCAGTTTCGACAGAATCGGCGGGGAGCTGTTTTTT. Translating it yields CASSFDRIGGELFF.

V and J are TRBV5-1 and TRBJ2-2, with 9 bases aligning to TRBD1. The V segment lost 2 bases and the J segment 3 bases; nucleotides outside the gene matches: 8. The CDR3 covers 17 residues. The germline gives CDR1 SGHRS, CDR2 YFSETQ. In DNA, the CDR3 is TGCGCCAGCAGCTTCACAGGGGGCATGTCTCACACCGGGGAGCTGTTTTTT. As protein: CASSFTGGMSHTGELFF.

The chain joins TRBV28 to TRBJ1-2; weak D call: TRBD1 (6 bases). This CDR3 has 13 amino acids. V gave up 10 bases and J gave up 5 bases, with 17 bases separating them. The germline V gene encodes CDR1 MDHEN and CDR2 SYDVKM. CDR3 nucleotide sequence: TGTGCCACCAAGCGGGGGCAGGGTTATGGCTACACCTTC. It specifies CATKRGQGYGYTF.

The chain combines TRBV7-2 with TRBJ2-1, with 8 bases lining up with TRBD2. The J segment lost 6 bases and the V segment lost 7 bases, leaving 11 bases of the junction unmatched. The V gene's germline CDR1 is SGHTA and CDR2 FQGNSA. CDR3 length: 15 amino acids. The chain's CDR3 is CASTPRGGFGNEQFF. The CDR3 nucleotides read TGTGCCAGCACCCCCCGGGGGGGATTTGGCAATGAGCAGTTCTTC.

In DNA form, the CDR3 reads TGTGCCAGCAAGCCCCAGGGACTAGCTGTAACCCACGAGCAGTACTTC. Amino acids: CASKPQGLAVTHEQYF. The chain has TRBV7-8 and TRBJ2-7, with 9 bases identical to TRBD2. With 7 bases clipped from V and 5 bases from J, the junction kept 15 bases outside the gene matches. Per germline, CDR1 SGHVS and CDR2 FQNEAQ. The CDR3 is 16 residues long.

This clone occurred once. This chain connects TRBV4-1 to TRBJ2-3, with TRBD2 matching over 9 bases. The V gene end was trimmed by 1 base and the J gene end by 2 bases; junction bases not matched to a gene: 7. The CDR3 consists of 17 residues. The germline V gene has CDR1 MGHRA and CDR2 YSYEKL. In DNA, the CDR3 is TGCGCCAGCAGCCAAGGACCTAGCGGGGTTTCCACAGATACGCAGTATTTT. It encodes CASSQGPSGVSTDTQYF.

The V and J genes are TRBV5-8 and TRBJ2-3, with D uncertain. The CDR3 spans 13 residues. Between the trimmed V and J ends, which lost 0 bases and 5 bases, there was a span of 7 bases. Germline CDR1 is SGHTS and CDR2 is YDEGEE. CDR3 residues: CASSLEGLDTQYF. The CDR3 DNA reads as TGTGCCAGCAGCTTGGAGGGATTAGATACGCAGTATTTT. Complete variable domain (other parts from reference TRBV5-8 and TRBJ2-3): EAGVTQSPTHLIKTRGQQATLRCSPISGHTSVYWYQQALGLGLQFLLWYDEGEERNRGNFPPRFSGRQFPNYSSELNVNALELEDSALYLCASSLEGLDTQYFGPGTRLTVL.

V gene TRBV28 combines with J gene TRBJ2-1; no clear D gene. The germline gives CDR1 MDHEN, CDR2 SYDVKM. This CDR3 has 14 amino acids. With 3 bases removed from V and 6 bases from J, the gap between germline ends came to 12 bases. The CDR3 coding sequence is TGTGCCAGCAGTTTGGCGGCAGTCCCCAATGAGCAGTTCTTC. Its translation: CASSLAAVPNEQFF. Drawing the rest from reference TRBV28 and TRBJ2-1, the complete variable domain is DVKVTQSSRYLVKRTGEKVFLECVQDMDHENMFWYRQDPGLGLRLIYFSYDVKMKEKGDIPEGYSVSREKKERFSLILESASTNQTSMYLCASSLAAVPNEQFFGPGTRLTVL.

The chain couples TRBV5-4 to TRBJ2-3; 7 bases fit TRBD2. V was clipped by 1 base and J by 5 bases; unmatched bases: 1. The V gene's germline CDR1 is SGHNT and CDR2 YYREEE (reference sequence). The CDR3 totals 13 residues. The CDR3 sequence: CASSLTGGDTQYF. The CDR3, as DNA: TGTGCCAGCAGCTTGACGGGAGGAGATACGCAGTATTTT.

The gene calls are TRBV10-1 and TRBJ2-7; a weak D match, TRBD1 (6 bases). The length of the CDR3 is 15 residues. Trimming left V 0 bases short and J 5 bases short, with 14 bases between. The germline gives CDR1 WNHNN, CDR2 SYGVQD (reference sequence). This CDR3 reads CASSESVQGKNEQYF. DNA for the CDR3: TGCGCCAGCAGTGAGTCTGTCCAGGGGAAAAACGAGCAGTACTTC.